This T cell receptor beta chain derives from a study of blood T cell repertoires in COVID-19. Looking at the study overall: T cells, B-cell-depleted T cells, or PBMCs provided the cDNA or gDNA that served as material.

Methods used by the authors: How many nucleated cells were present was estimated from reference gene primer amplification. Sequenced by immunoSEQ multiplex PCR; TCRdb stores in-frame clones only, minus some. V, J and clone size were drawn from that table, and D and trimming were deduced from the DNA. Of over 200,000 clones listed, around four fifths are singletons. Germline V lookup: CDR1 DFQATT, CDR2 SNEGSKA (reference sequence). Trimming removed 3 bases from V and 9 bases from J; junction bases left unmatched: 4. There are 11 residues in the CDR3. This TCR was sampled from a woman over 75 with active or convalescent COVID-19. Sequencing was carried out using peripheral blood. The genes are TRBV20-1 and TRBJ2-7; 8 bases are shared with TRBD2. The CDR3 loop reads CSASGGASQYF. In nucleotides, the CDR3 is TGCAGTGCTAGCGGGGGGGCTTCGCAGTACTTC.